This T cell receptor (beta chain) is drawn from a study of OX40 agonist ivuxolimab in advanced cancers. Study-wide background: Administration of intravenous ivuxolimab to patients occurred every 2 weeks at 0.01 to 10 mg/kg.

Notes on the study in general: Expanded peripheral T cell antigen specificity was not determined.

This clone is labeled as medium-sized. The antigen remains unidentified. Germline CDR1 reads SEHNR; CDR2 reads FQNEAQ (reference sequence). The CDR3 totals 12 residues. Trimming cost V 7 bases and J 1 base, with 5 bases left between them. Assay used: immunoSEQ multiplex PCR; TCRdb lists only in-frame clones, some missing. This table has around 60,000 clones, around three quarters appearing once. This chain joins TRBV7-9 and TRBJ1-3; no definite D call. The clonotype comes from an adult with an advanced solid tumor such as melanoma, head and neck, liver or kidney cancer. The material was CD4+ or CD8+ T cells sorted from blood, obtained in a trial of the OX40 agonist ivuxolimab. In DNA form, the CDR3 reads TGTGCCAGCACCTCATCTGGAAACACCATATATTTT. It codes for CASTSSGNTIYF.